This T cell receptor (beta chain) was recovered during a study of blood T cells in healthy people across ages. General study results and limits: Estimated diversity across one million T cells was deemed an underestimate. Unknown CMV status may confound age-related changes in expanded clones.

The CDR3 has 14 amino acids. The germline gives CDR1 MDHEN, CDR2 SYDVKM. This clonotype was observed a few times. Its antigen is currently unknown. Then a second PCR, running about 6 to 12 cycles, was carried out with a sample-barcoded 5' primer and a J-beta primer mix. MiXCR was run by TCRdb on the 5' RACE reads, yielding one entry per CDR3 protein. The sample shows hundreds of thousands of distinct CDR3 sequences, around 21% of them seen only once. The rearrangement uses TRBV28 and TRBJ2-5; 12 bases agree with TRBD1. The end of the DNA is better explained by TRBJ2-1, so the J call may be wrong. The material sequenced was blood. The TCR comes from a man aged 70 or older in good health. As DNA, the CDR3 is TGTGCCAGCAGTCCGGGACAGGGGGCCACTGAGCAGTTCTTC. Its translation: CASSPGQGATEQFF.